Listed below are T cell receptor beta chains from one sample, sequenced in a study of early T cells in non-severe SARS-CoV-2 infection. TCRdb processed the 5' RACE reads anew with MiXCR; each CDR3 protein has one entry. The table lists tens of thousands of distinct CDR3 sequences, about 8.4% of them singletons. Specimen: whole blood. The receptors were gathered from an adult who was a healthcare worker with PCR-confirmed SARS-CoV-2 infection or an uninfected control (not recorded which). Both conserved end residues are part of each CDR3. The D gene is left open where the match is weak. Size is omitted from some rows. Given values are once, few, many or a class for expanded clones.

few NA TRBJ2-6 TRBV5-1 TGCGCCAGCAGAGACAGCTCTGGGGCCAACGTCCTGACTTTC CASRDSSGANVLTF
few TRBD2 TRBJ2-1 TRBV7-9 TGTGCCAGCAGCTTAAAGCGGGAGGCCCCCTACAATGAGCAGTTCTTC CASSLKREAPYNEQFF
NA TRBD2 TRBJ2-1 TRBV7-9 TGTGCCAGCAGCTTAATCTCCGGGACTAGCGGGAGCCGGAGGTTCTTC CASSLISGTSGSRRFF
once NA TRBJ2-1 TRBV7-2 TGTACCAGCAGTCTAGGCCTTATGGGTGAGCAGTTCTTC CTSSLGLMGEQFF
many NA TRBJ1-3 TRBV27 TGTGCCAGCAGGCCCCTGACAGGCGGAAACACCATATATTTT CASRPLTGGNTIYF
many NA TRBJ2-3 TRBV11-1 TGTGCCAGCAGCTTAAGGGCAGGGCAGGATACGCAGTATTTT CASSLRAGQDTQYF
NA NA TRBJ2-2 TRBV7-3 TGTGCCAGCAGCTTTTCGGGCACCGGGGAGCTGTTTTTT CASSFSGTGELFF
many NA TRBJ2-2 TRBV14 TGTGCCAGCAGCCATCTTGGGCGGCCCGGGGAGCTGTTTTTT CASSHLGRPGELFF
few NA TRBJ1-4 TRBV7-9 TGTGCCAGCACCCAAATCCCGTCCGGAGGTGAAAAACTGTTTTTT CASTQIPSGGEKLFF
many NA TRBJ1-2 TRBV5-1 TGCGCCAGCAGCTTGAATAATGGGGGCGCAAGTGGCTACACCTTC CASSLNNGGASGYTF
many TRBD2 TRBJ2-1 TRBV5-4 TGTGCCAGCAGCTTGAAACTAGCGGGAGAGGATGAGCAGTTCTTC CASSLKLAGEDEQFF
many TRBD2 TRBJ2-1 TRBV7-2 TGTGCCAGCAGCTTAGGGCTAGCGGACGAGCAGTTCTTC CASSLGLADEQFF
few NA TRBJ2-5 TRBV7-8 TGTGCCAGCAGCCATACTGGAAAAGAGACCCAGTACTTC CASSHTGKETQYF
NA NA TRBJ2-5 TRBV5-1 TGCGCCAGCAGCTTGGCCGCTACGGGAGAACAAGAGACCCAGTACTTC CASSLAATGEQETQYF
many NA TRBJ2-3 TRBV6-1 TGTGCCAGCAGTTACAGGCGAGGGGGCACAGATACGCAGTATTTT CASSYRRGGTDTQYF
NA NA TRBJ1-6 TRBV27 TGTGCCAGCAGTTTATTACAGTCTAATTCACCCCTCCACTTT CASSLLQSNSPLHF
many NA TRBJ2-1 TRBV19 TGTGCCAGTAGGGACCTTGGGCGGGGAGAGCAGTTCTTC CASRDLGRGEQFF
NA TRBD2 TRBJ2-1 TRBV29-1 TGCAGCGTTGAGAGGCTAGCGGGAGGGCTTAATGAGCAGTTCTTC CSVERLAGGLNEQFF
few TRBD2 TRBJ2-1 TRBV10-2 TGCGCCAGCATCTCGCGGACTAGCCCCTCCTACAATGAGCAGTTCTTC CASISRTSPSYNEQFF
NA TRBD1 TRBJ2-7 TRBV20-1 TGCAGTGCTAGAGATCCCGCTTGGGACAGAGCCTACGAGCAGTACTTC CSARDPAWDRAYEQYF
many NA TRBJ2-1 TRBV28 TGTGCCAGCACCTCCTTAGAAGGGTTCGGTCCAAATGAGCAGTTCTTC CASTSLEGFGPNEQFF
NA NA TRBJ1-4 TRBV27 TGTGCCAGCAGTTTCCTCGACCAGAACGGTAATGAAAAACTGTTTTTT CASSFLDQNGNEKLFF
many TRBD2 TRBJ2-7 TRBV28 TGTGCCAGCAGTGGGCTAGCGGGAGGGTTTGTTTACGAGCAGTACTTC CASSGLAGGFVYEQYF
few TRBD1 TRBJ1-1 TRBV5-1 TGCGCCAGCAGCTTGGGGTCGGGACAGTCGAACACTGAAGCTTTCTTT CASSLGSGQSNTEAFF
few TRBD2 TRBJ2-1 TRBV2 TGTGCCAGCAGTGAACCCACTAGCGGGATACACAATGAGCAGTTCTTC CASSEPTSGIHNEQFF
NA NA TRBJ2-7 TRBV7-8 TGTGCCAGCAGCTTAGCGGGGGAGGCGCCCACCTACGAGCAGTACTTC CASSLAGEAPTYEQYF
medium-sized NA TRBJ1-1 TRBV7-9 TGTGCCAGCAGCTTATCCGTGTCTGAAGCTTTCTTT CASSLSVSEAFF
NA NA TRBJ2-1 TRBV5-1 TGCGCCAGCAGCCCGACGAGGAATGAGCAGTTCTTC CASSPTRNEQFF
NA NA TRBJ2-1 TRBV18 TGTGCCAGCTCACCACCGAGCACCCCATGGGATGAGCAGTTCTTC CASSPPSTPWDEQFF
few NA TRBJ2-1 TRBV19 TGTGCCAGTAAACCGGGGCGGGATTTCAATGAGCAGTTCTTC CASKPGRDFNEQFF
few NA TRBJ1-2 TRBV20-1 TGCAGTGCTAGAGACCCCCCCACAGGCAACTATGGCTACACCTTC CSARDPPTGNYGYTF
NA NA TRBJ2-5 TRBV23-1 TGCGCCAGCAGTCAATCTGGAGAGACCCAGTACTTC CASSQSGETQYF
NA TRBD2 TRBJ2-2 TRBV20-1 TGCAGTGTTCAGACTAGCGGATCCAAGAACACCGGGGAGCTGTTTTTT CSVQTSGSKNTGELFF
NA NA TRBJ2-2 TRBV9 TGTGCCAGCTCTAGCCTTCTAACTAGGGAAAGGGACACCGGGGAGCTGTTTTTT CASSSLLTRERDTGELFF
many NA TRBJ1-1 TRBV7-9 TGTGCCAGCAGCACGGGGTTGCGGATGAACACTGAAGCTTTCTTT CASSTGLRMNTEAFF
NA TRBD2 TRBJ2-7 TRBV12-3/TRBV12-4 TGTGCCAGCAGTTTGAATAGCGGGTACGGGCAGTACTTC CASSLNSGYGQYF
few NA TRBJ2-3 TRBV18 TGTGCCAGCTCACCCCGGGGGACAGATACGCAGTACTTT CASSPRGTDTQYF
NA NA TRBJ2-1 TRBV24-1 TGTGCCACCAGTGATTTGGGGCCGGATGAGCAGTTCTTC CATSDLGPDEQFF
many NA TRBJ2-7 TRBV15 TGTGCCACCAGCCCTGGGTCCGGGAAGACCGGGGAGCAGTACTTC CATSPGSGKTGEQYF
NA NA TRBJ2-3 TRBV15 TGTGCCACCAGCAGAGATGGAACAGACACAGATACGCAGTATTTT CATSRDGTDTDTQYF
few TRBD2 TRBJ2-1 TRBV7-6 TGTGCCAGCAGCCCGACTAGCTTCTCCTCTGGGGATGAGCAGTTCTTC CASSPTSFSSGDEQFF
many TRBD1 TRBJ1-2 TRBV20-1 TGCAGTGCTACGGGACAGGGGGATGGCTACACCTTC CSATGQGDGYTF
many NA TRBJ1-1 TRBV7-9 TGTGCCAGCAGCTTATTACCTCCCCCTGAAGCTTTCTTT CASSLLPPPEAFF
many TRBD1 TRBJ2-1 TRBV12-3/TRBV12-4 TGTGCCAGCAGACAGGGGCCTTCCTACAATGAGCAGTTCTTC CASRQGPSYNEQFF
many NA TRBJ2-2 TRBV28 TGTGCCAGCAGCCTCCCCGTGGACACCGGGGAGCTGTTTTTT CASSLPVDTGELFF
many TRBD2 TRBJ2-2 TRBV12-3/TRBV12-4 TGTGCCAGCAGACCCCTACTAGCGGATAACACCGGGGAGCTGTTTTTT CASRPLLADNTGELFF
many NA TRBJ1-3 TRBV9 TGTGCCAGCAGCGCGGGGAGCTTCTCTGGAAACACCATATATTTT CASSAGSFSGNTIYF
many TRBD1 TRBJ2-5 TRBV20-1 TGCAGTGCTACCTCCGGGACAGGGGTTGGAGAGACCCAGTACTTC CSATSGTGVGETQYF
NA TRBD2 TRBJ2-2 TRBV2 TGTGCCACCCGGACTAGCGGAAACACCGGGGAGCTGTTTTTT CATRTSGNTGELFF
many TRBD2 TRBJ2-1 TRBV5-1 TGCGCCAGCTCTTTAGCGGGAGAGTACAATGAGCAGTTCTTC CASSLAGEYNEQFF
few TRBD1 TRBJ2-4 TRBV2 TGTGCCAGCAGCGGACAGGGGGCCTTGGGAAACATTCAGTACTTC CASSGQGALGNIQYF
many NA TRBJ2-3 TRBV7-9 TGCCGCCAGGGGACAGATACGCAGTATTTT CRQGTDTQYF
few NA TRBJ2-1 TRBV5-1 TGCGCCAGCAGTCTTCAGGGCCCCACGGACAATGAGCAGTTCTTC CASSLQGPTDNEQFF
NA NA TRBJ1-5 TRBV5-1 TGCGCCAGCAGTCCGGACCCCCAGGGTAAAGGTTCCCAGCCCCAGCATTTT CASSPDPQGKGSQPQHF
few NA TRBJ1-4 TRBV1 TGCACCAGCAGCCAAGTAATCGGGGAAGCAACTAATGAAAAACTGTTTTTT CTSSQVIGEATNEKLFF
few NA TRBJ2-5 TRBV24-1 TGTGCCACCAGTGATCCTGATCCACGGCGGGGAGAGACCCAGTACTTC CATSDPDPRRGETQYF